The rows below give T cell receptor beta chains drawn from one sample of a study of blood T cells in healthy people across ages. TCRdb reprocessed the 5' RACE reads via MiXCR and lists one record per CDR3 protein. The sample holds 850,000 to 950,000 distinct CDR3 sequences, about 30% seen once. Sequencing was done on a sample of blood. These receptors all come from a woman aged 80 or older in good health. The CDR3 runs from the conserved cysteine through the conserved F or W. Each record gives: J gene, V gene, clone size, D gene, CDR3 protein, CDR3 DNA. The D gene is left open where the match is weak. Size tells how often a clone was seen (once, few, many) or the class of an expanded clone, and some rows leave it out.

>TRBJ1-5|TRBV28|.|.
CASSVSTGVQPQHF
TGTGCCAGCAGTGTCTCTACAGGAGTTCAGCCCCAGCATTTT
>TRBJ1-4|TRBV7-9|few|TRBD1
CASSLVVTGGNEKLFF
TGTGCCAGCAGCTTAGTAGTCACAGGGGGGAATGAAAAACTGTTTTTT
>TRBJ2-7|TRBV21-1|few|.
CASSKGVPDTYEQYF
TGTGCCAGCAGCAAAGGGGTTCCCGATACCTACGAGCAGTACTTC
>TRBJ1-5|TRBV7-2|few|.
CASSTRASQNQPQHF
TGTGCCAGCAGCACCAGGGCGTCACAGAATCAGCCCCAGCATTTT
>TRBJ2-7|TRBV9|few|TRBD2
CASSVAWAGGRSYEQYF
TGTGCCAGCAGCGTAGCTTGGGCGGGGGGGAGGTCTTACGAGCAGTACTTC
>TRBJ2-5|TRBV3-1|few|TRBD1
CASSQTRDRGNGETQYF
TGTGCCAGCAGCCAAACCCGGGACAGGGGAAACGGGGAGACCCAGTACTTC
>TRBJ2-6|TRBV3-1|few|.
CASSQYPTSGANVLTF
TGTGCCAGCAGCCAGTACCCAACCTCTGGGGCCAACGTCCTGACTTTC
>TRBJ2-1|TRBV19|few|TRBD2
CASTTGLAGANEQFF
TGTGCCAGTACCACCGGACTAGCGGGGGCTAATGAGCAGTTCTTC
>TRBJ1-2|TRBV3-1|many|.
CASLGDLSYTF
TGTGCCAGCTTAGGGGACCTAAGCTACACCTTC
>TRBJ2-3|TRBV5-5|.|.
CASSLKKGQSTDTQYF
TGTGCCAGCAGCTTAAAAAAAGGACAGAGCACAGATACGCAGTATTTT
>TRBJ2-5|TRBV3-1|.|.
CASSQASGASWTQYF
TGTGCCAGCAGCCAAGCGTCAGGGGCTTCTTGGACCCAGTACTTC
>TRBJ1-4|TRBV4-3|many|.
CASSQDLTNEKLFF
TGCGCCAGCAGCCAAGATCTTACTAATGAAAAACTGTTTTTT
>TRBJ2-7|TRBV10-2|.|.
CASTTGATLEQYF
TGCGCCAGCACTACAGGCGCCACCCTGGAGCAGTACTTC
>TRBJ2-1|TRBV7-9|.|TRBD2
CASSLVGTSGGSYNEQFF
TGTGCCAGCAGCTTAGTAGGAACTAGCGGGGGATCCTACAATGAGCAGTTCTTC